This TCR beta chain emerged from a study of blood T cell repertoires in COVID-19. Data came from immunoSEQ multiplex PCR; TCRdb stores just in-frame clones and leaves some out. The sample has 200,000 to 250,000 clones, around 88% seen once. Germline V gene lookup returns CDR1 SGHRS and CDR2 YFSETQ. Trimming cost V 0 bases and J 4 bases, with 13 bases left between them. This CDR3 is built from 15 residues. This TCR derives from a man between 18 and 29 years old with active or convalescent COVID-19. The sequencing sample was made of peripheral blood. This sequence joins TRBV5-1 and TRBJ1-1; D might be TRBD1 (6 bases). CDR3 DNA sequence: TGCGCCAGCAGCTTGGTGGTTGCAGGGGCCACTGAAGCTTTCTTT. Amino acids: CASSLVVAGATEAFF.